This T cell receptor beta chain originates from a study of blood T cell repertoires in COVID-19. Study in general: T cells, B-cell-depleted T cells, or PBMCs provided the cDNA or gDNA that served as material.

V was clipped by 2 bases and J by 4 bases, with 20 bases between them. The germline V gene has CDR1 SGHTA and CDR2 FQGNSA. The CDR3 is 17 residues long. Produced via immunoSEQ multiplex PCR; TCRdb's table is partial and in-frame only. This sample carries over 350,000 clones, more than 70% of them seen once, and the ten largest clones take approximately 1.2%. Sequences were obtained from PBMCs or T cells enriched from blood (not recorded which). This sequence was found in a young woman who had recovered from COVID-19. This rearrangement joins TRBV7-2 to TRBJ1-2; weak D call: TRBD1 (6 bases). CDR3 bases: TGTGCCAGCAGCTTATGGGGAACAGGGAACTTGGGCTATGGCTACACCTTC. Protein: CASSLWGTGNLGYGYTF.